This T cell receptor beta chain was documented in a study of shared clonotypes between healthy human individuals. Execution of the assay was at deep level. Only in-frame clones appear in the TCRdb table, and some are missing; sequencing was by immunoSEQ multiplex PCR. The sample has roughly 2.1 million clones, 90% to 95% seen once; the top ten hold under 2%. The germline V gene has CDR1 MDHEN and CDR2 SYDVKM. V lost 3 bases and J lost 3, with 7 bases in between. The CDR3 runs to 13 residues. Naive CD8 cells comprised CD45RO-negative, CCR7-positively selected cells, excluding terminally differentiated effector memory CD45RA+ cells. Each sample came from a Caucasian adult donor living in Nashville, Tennessee. Comments on this clone: Its target is unknown.

Regarding the study as a whole: About 5.2% was the fraction of naive CD4 clonotypes found shared across a few donors.

V gene TRBV28 combines with J gene TRBJ2-3; no clear D gene. The sequence derives from a man between 18 and 29 years old in good health. Some clones in this sample may be carry-over from other donors' samples. The specimen sequenced was naive CD8+ T cells from PBMCs. The CDR3, as DNA: TGTGCCAGCAGTTTGGTTGTGACAGATACGCAGTATTTT. It codes for CASSLVVTDTQYF.